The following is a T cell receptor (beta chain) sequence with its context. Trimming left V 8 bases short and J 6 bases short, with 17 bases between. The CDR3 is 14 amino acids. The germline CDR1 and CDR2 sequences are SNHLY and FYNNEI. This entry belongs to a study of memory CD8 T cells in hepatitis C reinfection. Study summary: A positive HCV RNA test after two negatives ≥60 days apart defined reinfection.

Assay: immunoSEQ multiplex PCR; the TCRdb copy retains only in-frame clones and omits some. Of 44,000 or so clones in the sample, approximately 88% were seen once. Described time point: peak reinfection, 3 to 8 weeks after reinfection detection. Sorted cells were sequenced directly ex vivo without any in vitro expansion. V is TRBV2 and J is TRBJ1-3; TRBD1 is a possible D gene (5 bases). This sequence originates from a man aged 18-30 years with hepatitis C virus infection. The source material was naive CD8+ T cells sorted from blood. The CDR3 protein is CASAGGPLKNTIYF. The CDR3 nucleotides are TGTGCCAGCGCCGGGGGACCGCTAAAAAACACCATATATTTT.